The sequence of this T cell receptor beta chain was determined in a study of cytomegalovirus exposure and HLA in healthy donors. Study-wide results and caveats: Earlier analysis looked at TCR beta V segments, and most were productive about 90% or about 30% of the time. A later analysis linked a missense DCLRE1C variant to TCR beta V- and J-gene trimming. Using the classifier, cytomegalovirus status was reportedly diagnosed with high specificity and sensitivity. Per a later analysis, roughly 17,000 TCR beta sequences showed association with HLA alleles at 0.05 false discovery rate.

Comments on this clone: The target antigen is unknown.

This PCR relied on a set of 60 Vbeta primers and 13 Jbeta primers. Profiled with immunoSEQ multiplex PCR; TCRdb holds only in-frame clones, not every one. The sample lists 100,000 to 150,000 clones, 70% to 85% occurring once. There are 15 residues in the CDR3. Germline V gene data show CDR1 as MDHEN and CDR2 as SYDVKM. V lost 5 bases and J 0 bases, leaving 11 bases between the germline ends. The sequencing sample was made of PBMCs. The clonotype originates from a man in his forties in good health and CMV-seropositive. The genes are TRBV28 and TRBJ1-5; D is unclear. The CDR3 DNA reads TGTGCCAGCAGTGGTCAGGTTGATAGCAATCAGCCCCAGCATTTT. This translates into CASSGQVDSNQPQHF.